This TCR beta chain was recorded in a study of blood T cell repertoires in COVID-19. Only in-frame clones appear in the TCRdb table, and some are missing; sequencing was by immunoSEQ multiplex PCR. The data contain fewer than 350,000 clones, about nine tenths of them singletons. CDR3 length equals 16 residues. V gave up 5 bases and J gave up 8 bases; unmatched junction bases: 17. From germline, CDR1 is SGHVS and CDR2 FQNEAQ. The sequencing input was PBMCs or T cells enriched from blood (not recorded which). This receptor was taken from a woman aged 40-49 years who had recovered from COVID-19. V and J are TRBV7-8 and TRBJ1-2; TRBD1 agrees at 7 bases. The CDR3 loop reads CASSLNNQGGAEGYTF. DNA of the CDR3: TGTGCCAGCAGCCTCAATAACCAAGGGGGCGCGGAGGGCTACACCTTC.